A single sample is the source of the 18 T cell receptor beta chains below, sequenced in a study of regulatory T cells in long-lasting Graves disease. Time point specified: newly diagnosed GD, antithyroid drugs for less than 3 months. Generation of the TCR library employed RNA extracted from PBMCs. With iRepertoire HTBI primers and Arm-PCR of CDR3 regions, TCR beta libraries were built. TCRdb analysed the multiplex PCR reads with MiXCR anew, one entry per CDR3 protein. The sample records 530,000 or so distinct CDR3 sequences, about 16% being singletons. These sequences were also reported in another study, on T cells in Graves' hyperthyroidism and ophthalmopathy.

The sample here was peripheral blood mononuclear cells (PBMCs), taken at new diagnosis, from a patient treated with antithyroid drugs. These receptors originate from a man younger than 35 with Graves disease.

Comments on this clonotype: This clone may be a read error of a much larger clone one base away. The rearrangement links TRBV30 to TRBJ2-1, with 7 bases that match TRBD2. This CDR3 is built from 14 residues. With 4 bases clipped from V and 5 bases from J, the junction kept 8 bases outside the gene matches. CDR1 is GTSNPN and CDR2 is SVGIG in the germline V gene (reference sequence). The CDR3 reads CAWTGRETHNEQFF. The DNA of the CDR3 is TGTGCCTGGACGGGGCGGGAGACCCACAATGAGCAGTTCTTC.

The CDR3 here is CASSAGGTDLYEQYF. CDR3 DNA: TGCGCCAGCAGCGCCGGCGGGACGGACCTCTACGAGCAGTACTTC. The chain is built from TRBV5-1 and TRBJ2-7; a weak D match, TRBD2 (6 bases). From germline, CDR1 is SGHRS and CDR2 YFSETQ. This CDR3 comprises 15 residues. V was shortened by 4 bases and J by 3 bases, with 17 bases between the two germline ends. Full variable domain (missing parts from reference TRBV5-1 and TRBJ2-7): KAGVTQTPRYLIKTRGQQVTLSCSPISGHRSVSWYQQTPGQGLQFLFEYFSETQRNKGNFPGRFSGRQFSNSRSEMNVSTLELGDSALYLCASSAGGTDLYEQYFGPGTRLTVT.

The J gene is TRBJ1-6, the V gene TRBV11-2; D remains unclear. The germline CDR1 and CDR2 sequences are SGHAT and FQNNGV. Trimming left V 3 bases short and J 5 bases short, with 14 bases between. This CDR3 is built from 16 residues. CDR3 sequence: CASSLSWGPNNSPLHF. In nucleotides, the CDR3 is TGTGCCAGCAGCTTGTCGTGGGGTCCGAATAATTCACCCCTCCACTTT.

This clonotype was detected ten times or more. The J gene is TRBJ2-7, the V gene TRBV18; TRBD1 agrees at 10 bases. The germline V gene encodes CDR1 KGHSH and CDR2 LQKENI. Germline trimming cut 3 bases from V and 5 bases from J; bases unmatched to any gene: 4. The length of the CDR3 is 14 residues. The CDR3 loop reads CASSPSGTGDEQYF. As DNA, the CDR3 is TGTGCCAGCTCACCTTCTGGGACAGGGGACGAGCAGTACTTC. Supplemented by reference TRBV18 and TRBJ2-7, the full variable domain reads NAGVMQNPRHLVRRRGQEARLRCSPMKGHSHVYWYRQLPEEGLKFMVYLQKENIIDESGMPKERFSAEFPKEGPSILRIQQVVRGDSAAYFCASSPSGTGDEQYFGPGTRLTVT.

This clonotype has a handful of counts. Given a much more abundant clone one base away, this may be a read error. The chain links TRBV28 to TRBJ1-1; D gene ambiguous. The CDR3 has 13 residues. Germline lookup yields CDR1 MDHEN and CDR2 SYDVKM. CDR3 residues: CASSLHLNSEAFF. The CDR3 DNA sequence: TGTGCCAGCAGTTTACACTTGAACTCTGAAGCTTTCTTT. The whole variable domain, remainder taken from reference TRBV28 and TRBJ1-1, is DVKVTQSSRYLVKRTGEKVFLECVQDMDHENMFWYRQDPGLGLRLIYFSYDVKMKEKGDIPEGYSVSREKKERFSLILESASTNQTSMYLCASSLHLNSEAFFGQGTRLTVV.

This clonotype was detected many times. DNA for the CDR3: TGTGCCAGCAGTAGACAGGGGGTTGGTACTGAAGCTTTCTTT. Translating gives CASSRQGVGTEAFF. The chain has TRBV6-2 or TRBV6-3 and TRBJ1-1, with 9 positions matching TRBD1. The CDR3 totals 14 residues. Trimming at V came to 5 bases and at J to 5 bases, leaving 6 bases not matched to a gene. Germline CDR1 is MNHEY and CDR2 is SVGEGT.

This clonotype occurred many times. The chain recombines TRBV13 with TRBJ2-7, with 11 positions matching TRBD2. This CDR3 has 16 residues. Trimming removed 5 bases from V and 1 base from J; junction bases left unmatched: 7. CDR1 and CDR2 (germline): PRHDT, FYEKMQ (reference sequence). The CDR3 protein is CASSLIAGGPSYEQYF. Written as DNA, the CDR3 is TGTGCCAGCAGCCTTATAGCGGGAGGGCCTTCCTACGAGCAGTACTTC.

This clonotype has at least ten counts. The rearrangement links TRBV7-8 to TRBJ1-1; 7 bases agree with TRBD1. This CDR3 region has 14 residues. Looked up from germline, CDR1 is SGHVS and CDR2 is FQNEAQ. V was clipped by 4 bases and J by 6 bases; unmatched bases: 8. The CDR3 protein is CASSSDRILPEAFF. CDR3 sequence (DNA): TGTGCCAGCAGCTCGGACAGGATCCTCCCTGAAGCTTTCTTT.

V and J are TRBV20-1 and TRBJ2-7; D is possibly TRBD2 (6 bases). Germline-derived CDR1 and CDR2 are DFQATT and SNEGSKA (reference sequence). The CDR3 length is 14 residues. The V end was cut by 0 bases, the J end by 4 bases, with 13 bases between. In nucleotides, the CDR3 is TGCAGTGCTAGAGATCCCGGGACTCCGTACGAGCAGTACTTC. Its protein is CSARDPGTPYEQYF.

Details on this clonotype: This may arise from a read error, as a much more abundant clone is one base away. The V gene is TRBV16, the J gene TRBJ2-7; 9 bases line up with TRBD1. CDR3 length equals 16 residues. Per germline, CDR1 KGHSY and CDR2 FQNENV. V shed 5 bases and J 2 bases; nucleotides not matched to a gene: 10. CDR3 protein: CASSWTGDRGPYEQYF. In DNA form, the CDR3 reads TGTGCCAGCAGCTGGACAGGGGATAGGGGGCCCTACGAGCAGTACTTC.

This chain's CDR3 is CSARQGNTNEKLFF. The DNA for the CDR3 is TGCAGTGCTAGACAGGGGAACACTAATGAAAAACTGTTTTTT. This chain connects TRBV20-1 to TRBJ1-4, with D possibly TRBD1 on 6 matching bases. Trimming pared 2 bases from V and 2 bases from J, leaving 9 bases between. CDR3 length: 14 residues. Germline CDR1 and CDR2: DFQATT and SNEGSKA (reference sequence).

CDR3 sequence reads: CASSNGLAGMPGELFF. The CDR3 bases are TGTGCCAGCAGTAACGGACTAGCGGGAATGCCCGGGGAGCTGTTTTTT. The rearrangement uses TRBV12-3 or TRBV12-4 and TRBJ2-2, with 12 positions matching TRBD2. This CDR3 is built from 16 residues. V lost 5 bases, J lost 6 bases, and 7 bases stayed unmatched.

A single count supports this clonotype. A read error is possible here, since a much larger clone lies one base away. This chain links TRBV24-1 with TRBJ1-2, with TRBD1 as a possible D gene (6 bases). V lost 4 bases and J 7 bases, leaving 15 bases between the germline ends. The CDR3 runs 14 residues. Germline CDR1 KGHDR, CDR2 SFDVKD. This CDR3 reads CATSETDRSCGYTF. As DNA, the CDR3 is TGTGCCACCAGTGAAACAGACAGGAGCTGTGGCTACACCTTC.

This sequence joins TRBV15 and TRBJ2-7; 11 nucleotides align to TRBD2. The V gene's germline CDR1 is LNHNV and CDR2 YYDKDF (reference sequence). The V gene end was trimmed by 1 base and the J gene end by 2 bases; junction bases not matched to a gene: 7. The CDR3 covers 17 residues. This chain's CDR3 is CATSRGLAGGGPYEQYF. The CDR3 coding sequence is TGTGCCACCAGCAGAGGGCTAGCGGGAGGCGGCCCCTACGAGCAGTACTTC.

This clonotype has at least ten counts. The CDR3 coding sequence is TGTGCCAGCAGTTTAAGGGGGACAGGGCAAGAGACCCAGTACTTC. Encoded protein: CASSLRGTGQETQYF. This rearrangement joins TRBV12-3 or TRBV12-4 to TRBJ2-5, with TRBD1 matching over 9 bases. This CDR3 contains 15 residues. The V and J ends lost 2 bases and 2 bases, in that order; junction bases with no gene match: 3.

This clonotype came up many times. CDR3 in DNA: TGTGCTAGTGGTCCCTCGGGGGGGGAGACCCAGTACTTC. The encoded protein is CASGPSGGETQYF. This sequence joins TRBV12-5 and TRBJ2-5; 8 nucleotides agree with TRBD2. V trimming: 5 bases; J trimming: 5 bases; junction bases outside the gene matches: 4. CDR3 length: 13 amino acids. CDR1 is LGHNT, CDR2 FRNRAP, per germline.

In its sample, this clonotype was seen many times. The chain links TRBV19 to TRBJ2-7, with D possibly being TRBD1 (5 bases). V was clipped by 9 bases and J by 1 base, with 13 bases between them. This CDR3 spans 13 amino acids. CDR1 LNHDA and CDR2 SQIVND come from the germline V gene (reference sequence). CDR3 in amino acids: CASSRAASYEQYF. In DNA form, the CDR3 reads TGTGCCAGCAGCAGGGCAGCTTCCTACGAGCAGTACTTC.

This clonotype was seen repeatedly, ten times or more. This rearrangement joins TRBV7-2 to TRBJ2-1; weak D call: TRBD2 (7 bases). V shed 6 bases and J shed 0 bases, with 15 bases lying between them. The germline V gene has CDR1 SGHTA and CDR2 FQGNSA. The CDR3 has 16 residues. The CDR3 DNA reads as TGTGCCAGCAGTAGGGGGGGCGGGAGCTCCTACAATGAGCAGTTCTTC. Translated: CASSRGGGSSYNEQFF. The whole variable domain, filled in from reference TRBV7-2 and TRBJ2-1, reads GAGVSQSPSNKVTEKGKDVELRCDPISGHTALYWYRQSLGQGLEFLIYFQGNSAPDKSGLPSDRFSAERTGGSVSTLTIQRTQQEDSAVYLCASSRGGGSSYNEQFFGPGTRLTVL.